A single sample is the source of the 18 T cell receptor beta chains below, sequenced in a study of blood T cells in healthy people across ages. Next came a second PCR, run for roughly 6 to 11 cycles, which used a sample-barcoded 5' primer along with a J-beta primer mix. TCRdb redid the calling of the 5' RACE reads with MiXCR, one entry per CDR3 protein. The sample lists hundreds of thousands of distinct CDR3 sequences, just under 25% occurring once. Separately, the same data were catalogued under a study of T cells of mothers and their children.

Sequencing was performed on blood. The receptor source for this set is a boy between 10 and 17 years old in good health.

The rearrangement joins TRBV12-3 or TRBV12-4 to TRBJ2-2; weak D call: TRBD1 (6 bases). Trimming removed 7 bases at V and 2 bases at J, with 11 bases between. CDR3 length: 14 residues. The CDR3 region is CASKRTANTGELFF. The CDR3 region has the DNA TGTGCCAGCAAAAGGACAGCCAACACCGGGGAGCTGTTTTTT.

This clonotype has a count of ten or more. The chain joins TRBV7-2 to TRBJ2-2; 7 nucleotides match TRBD1. V was clipped by 7 bases and J by 0 bases; unmatched bases: 2. Germline V CDR1 and CDR2: SGHTA, FQGNSA. This CDR3 has 14 amino acids. The CDR3 nucleotides read TGTGCCAGCACCGGGACAGCGAACACCGGGGAGCTGTTTTTT. Its protein is CASTGTANTGELFF.

This clonotype was recorded a few times. V usage is TRBV12-3 or TRBV12-4 and J usage is TRBJ2-5; 7 bases are a match to TRBD1. CDR3 length equals 14 residues. V lost 2 bases and J lost 4; bases outside the gene matches: 4. As DNA, the CDR3 is TGTGCCAGCAGTTTATTGGACAGGCGAGAGACCCAGTACTTC. This translates into CASSLLDRRETQYF.

This clonotype has just a few counts. V usage is TRBV29-1 and J usage is TRBJ2-5; D is tentatively TRBD1 or TRBD2 (5 bases each). The germline gives CDR1 SQVTM, CDR2 ANQGSEA. V was clipped by 7 bases and J by 5 bases, with 23 bases between them. The CDR3 runs 15 residues. CDR3 loop: CSARAAAPEGETQYF. The CDR3 DNA sequence: TGCAGCGCAAGAGCGGCGGCTCCCGAGGGGGAGACCCAGTACTTC.

In nucleotides, the CDR3 is TGTGCCAGCGGGAAGGGACTAGCGGGAGTCTACAATGAGCAGTTCTTC. The encoded protein is CASGKGLAGVYNEQFF. The V call is TRBV2, the J call TRBJ2-1; 14 bases agree with TRBD2. The V gene's germline CDR1 is SNHLY and CDR2 FYNNEI. V lost 8 bases, J lost 3 bases, and 6 bases stayed unmatched. The length of the CDR3 is 16 residues.

This clonotype was seen only a few times. This chain joins TRBV12-3 or TRBV12-4 and TRBJ1-4; no reliable D call. The CDR3 has 12 residues. The V gene lost 5 bases and the J gene lost 8 bases, with 9 bases spanning the gap. In DNA, the CDR3 is TGTGCCAGCAGTAAGAATTCGGAAAAACTGTTTTTT. This gives the protein CASSKNSEKLFF.

This clonotype was seen a handful of times. The CDR3: CASSSSGGNYGYTF. DNA of the CDR3: TGCGCCAGCAGCTCCTCAGGGGGCAACTATGGCTACACCTTC. The chain carries TRBV5-1 and TRBJ1-2; 8 bases fit TRBD1. Germline-derived CDR1 and CDR2 are SGHRS and YFSETQ. V gave up 3 bases and J gave up 2 bases; unmatched junction bases: 3. This CDR3 region has 14 residues. The full variable domain, with the rest looked up from reference TRBV5-1 and TRBJ1-2, is KAGVTQTPRYLIKTRGQQVTLSCSPISGHRSVSWYQQTPGQGLQFLFEYFSETQRNKGNFPGRFSGRQFSNSRSEMNVSTLELGDSALYLCASSSSGGNYGYTFGSGTRLTVV.

The chain has TRBV3-1 and TRBJ2-3, with D tentatively TRBD2 (5 bases). CDR3 size: 12 residues. Germline V gene lookup returns CDR1 LGHDT and CDR2 YNNKEL (reference sequence). V was pared by 4 bases and J by 6 bases, with 8 bases between. The CDR3 sequence: CASSRSGDTQYF. The CDR3, as DNA: TGTGCCAGCAGCCGAAGCGGCGATACGCAGTATTTT.

This clonotype was counted between two and nine times. The chain joins TRBV4-1 to TRBJ2-5; D assignment may be TRBD1 or TRBD2 (5 bases each). This CDR3 has 14 residues. Trimming pared 1 base from V and 2 bases from J, leaving 8 bases between. The germline V gene encodes CDR1 MGHRA and CDR2 YSYEKL. CDR3: CASSQVGTQETQYF. Written as DNA, the CDR3 is TGCGCCAGCAGCCAAGTTGGGACGCAAGAGACCCAGTACTTC.

The chain employs TRBV20-1 and TRBJ1-1; 7 bases are shared with TRBD1. Unmatched junction bases numbered 8, after V lost 3 bases and J lost 4 bases. The CDR3 consists of 14 residues. Looked up from germline, CDR1 is DFQATT and CDR2 is SNEGSKA (reference sequence). The CDR3 sequence is CSASKGGQPTEAFF. DNA for the CDR3: TGCAGTGCTAGTAAGGGGGGACAGCCCACTGAAGCTTTCTTT.

This clonotype was picked up a small number of times. This chain uses TRBV29-1 with TRBJ2-5, with D unresolved. V lost 1 base to trimming and J lost 3 bases, with 12 bases between them. Per the germline V gene, CDR1 is SQVTM and CDR2 is ANQGSEA. CDR3 size: 14 residues. The CDR3 region has the DNA TGCAGCGTTGAAGTCGTAACAGTTAAAGAGACCCAGTACTTC. The encoded protein is CSVEVVTVKETQYF.

The chain couples TRBV7-8 to TRBJ2-1, with 8 bases aligning to TRBD2. This CDR3 comprises 14 residues. Germline CDR1 and CDR2: SGHVS and FQNEAQ. V lost 2 bases and J lost 8; bases outside the gene matches: 5. CDR3 sequence (DNA): TGTGCCAGCAGCTTAAACGGGAGGGCGTATGAGCAGTTCTTC. Its protein is CASSLNGRAYEQFF.

This clonotype was seen more than once but under ten times. The genes are TRBV5-1 and TRBJ2-2; TRBD2 agrees at 7 bases. CDR1 and CDR2 (germline): SGHRS, YFSETQ. The V segment lost 1 base and the J segment 2 bases; nucleotides outside the gene matches: 2. The CDR3 has 15 residues. The CDR3 sequence is CASSLLAANTGELFF. In nucleotides, the CDR3 is TGCGCCAGCAGCTTGCTAGCGGCTAACACCGGGGAGCTGTTTTTT. Complete variable domain (other parts from reference TRBV5-1 and TRBJ2-2): KAGVTQTPRYLIKTRGQQVTLSCSPISGHRSVSWYQQTPGQGLQFLFEYFSETQRNKGNFPGRFSGRQFSNSRSEMNVSTLELGDSALYLCASSLLAANTGELFFGEGSRLTVL.

V usage is TRBV2 and J usage is TRBJ2-1; D unresolved. CDR3 length: 14 residues. Trimming cost V 10 bases and J 0 bases, with 13 bases left between them. Germline values: CDR1 SNHLY, CDR2 FYNNEI. This CDR3 reads CAILTIPSYNEQFF. The CDR3, as DNA: TGTGCCATCCTAACTATCCCCTCCTACAATGAGCAGTTCTTC. Based on the CDR3 plus reference TRBV2 and TRBJ2-1, the full variable domain is EPEVTQTPSHQVTQMGQEVILRCVPISNHLYFYWYRQILGQKVEFLVSFYNNEISEKSEIFDDQFSVERPDGSNFTLKIRSTKLEDSAMYFCAILTIPSYNEQFFGPGTRLTVL.

This clonotype was seen a handful of times. This rearrangement joins TRBV9 to TRBJ2-7; D perhaps matches TRBD2 (6 bases). The germline V gene encodes CDR1 SGDLS and CDR2 YYNGEE. This CDR3 contains 15 residues. Trimming shortened V by 0 bases and J by 4 bases, and 14 bases separated the two germline ends. DNA of the CDR3: TGTGCCAGCAGCGTAGTAGCCCAGGAGGGTTACGAGCAGTACTTC. Its protein is CASSVVAQEGYEQYF.

This chain links TRBV4-1 with TRBJ2-7; D uncertain. Trimming pared 0 bases from V and 7 bases from J, leaving 16 bases between. The CDR3 length is 15 residues. CDR1 MGHRA and CDR2 YSYEKL come from the germline V gene. Written as DNA, the CDR3 is TGCGCCAGCAGCCAAGATTCGGCCTTCCTGGGGGAGCAGTACTTC. Protein: CASSQDSAFLGEQYF.

The gene calls are TRBV10-3 and TRBJ1-6; possible D gene TRBD1, 5 bases. Per germline, CDR1 ENHRY and CDR2 SYGVKD. Trimming left V 10 bases short and J 7 bases short, with 14 bases between. CDR3 length: 13 residues. In DNA, the CDR3 is TGTGCCAGAGAGGGACTGCTGAATTCACCCCTCCACTTT. This sequence encodes CAREGLLNSPLHF.

This clonotype was found a few times. The gene calls are TRBV20-1 and TRBJ2-7, with D unresolved. Germline V gives CDR1 DFQATT, CDR2 SNEGSKA (reference sequence). The ends were cut back, 7 bases at V and 1 base at J, with 14 bases in the middle. The CDR3 totals 13 residues. CDR3 in amino acids: CSVSLDGSYEQYF. The CDR3 coding sequence is TGCAGTGTTTCATTGGACGGTTCCTACGAGCAGTACTTC.